These T cell receptor beta chains were read from a single sample in a study of T-cell memory formation after mild COVID-19. One entry per CDR3 protein results from TCRdb running MiXCR on the 5' RACE reads. Of just over 400,000 distinct CDR3 sequences listed, around 22% are singletons. Sequenced sample: PBMCs or a T cell subset sorted from them (not recorded which). The receptors stem from an adult woman who had mild COVID-19 (a few samples of this study predate the infection). Cell type and time point are not known. Each CDR3 is given with its conserved first and last residue. The D gene is left open where the match is weak. Clone size is shown for a subset of rows, as once, few, many or a class of expanded clone.

j_call: TRBJ1-1; d_call: TRBD1; v_call: TRBV7-8; clone_size: few; cdr3_nt: TGTGCCAGCAGCTCAGGGGGGTTGTACACTGAAGCTTTCTTT; cdr3_aa: CASSSGGLYTEAFF
j_call: TRBJ1-6; d_call: -; v_call: TRBV4-1; clone_size: -; cdr3_nt: TGCGCCAGCAGCCAAGATCGTAGCTCCTATAATTCACCCCTCCACTTT; cdr3_aa: CASSQDRSSYNSPLHF
j_call: TRBJ2-1; d_call: -; v_call: TRBV29-1; clone_size: few; cdr3_nt: TGCAGCGTTGAAGATCGGCAATGGGGAACAGATTACAATGAGCAGTTCTTC; cdr3_aa: CSVEDRQWGTDYNEQFF
j_call: TRBJ2-3; d_call: -; v_call: TRBV24-1; clone_size: few; cdr3_nt: TGTGCCACCCTCGGGGGACCCACAGATACGCAGTATTTT; cdr3_aa: CATLGGPTDTQYF
j_call: TRBJ2-1; d_call: -; v_call: TRBV6-6; clone_size: many; cdr3_nt: TGTGCCAGCAGCCGACTGGGGAATGAGCAGTTCTTC; cdr3_aa: CASSRLGNEQFF
j_call: TRBJ2-1; d_call: TRBD2; v_call: TRBV5-1; clone_size: -; cdr3_nt: TGCGCCAGCAACCCCCTAGCGGGAGGCTACAATGAGCAGTTCTTC; cdr3_aa: CASNPLAGGYNEQFF
j_call: TRBJ2-1; d_call: TRBD2; v_call: TRBV2; clone_size: -; cdr3_nt: TGTGCCAGCAGCGCCGGGACTAGCGGGAGTCAGCAGTTCTTC; cdr3_aa: CASSAGTSGSQQFF
j_call: TRBJ2-7; d_call: -; v_call: TRBV11-2; clone_size: -; cdr3_nt: TGTGCCAGCAGCTTAGGCTGGACAGACGACTCCTACGAGCAGTACTTC; cdr3_aa: CASSLGWTDDSYEQYF
j_call: TRBJ2-1; d_call: TRBD1; v_call: TRBV12-3/TRBV12-4; clone_size: -; cdr3_nt: TGTGCCAGCAGTTCCGCCTTCGGACAGGGCGACAATGAGCAGTTCTTC; cdr3_aa: CASSSAFGQGDNEQFF
j_call: TRBJ2-4; d_call: -; v_call: TRBV24-1; clone_size: -; cdr3_nt: TGTGCCACCAGTGACCCGGACATACACCTAGCCAAAAACATTCAGTACTTC; cdr3_aa: CATSDPDIHLAKNIQYF
j_call: TRBJ2-1; d_call: TRBD2; v_call: TRBV4-3; clone_size: -; cdr3_nt: TGCGCCAGCAGCCAACGTAGCGGGAGAGTCCCTTACAATGAGCAGTTCTTC; cdr3_aa: CASSQRSGRVPYNEQFF
j_call: TRBJ1-2; d_call: -; v_call: TRBV7-9; clone_size: -; cdr3_nt: TGTGCCAGCAGGGACGACGGGGGCTACACCTTC; cdr3_aa: CASRDDGGYTF
j_call: TRBJ1-2; d_call: -; v_call: TRBV6-5; clone_size: few; cdr3_nt: TGTGCCAGCAGTTATTGGAGTTCACCGGGGCGGGATGGCTACACCTTC; cdr3_aa: CASSYWSSPGRDGYTF
j_call: TRBJ2-1; d_call: -; v_call: TRBV3-1; clone_size: -; cdr3_nt: TGTGCCAGCAGCCAAGATCTGGAAGGGTACAATGAGCAGTTCTTC; cdr3_aa: CASSQDLEGYNEQFF
j_call: TRBJ2-1; d_call: TRBD2; v_call: TRBV7-6; clone_size: -; cdr3_nt: TGTGCCAGCAGCTTAGGCGGGAGGGACGATGAGCAGTTCTTC; cdr3_aa: CASSLGGRDDEQFF
j_call: TRBJ2-5; d_call: -; v_call: TRBV7-9; clone_size: -; cdr3_nt: TGTGCCAGCTTTTCCCAGGTTAGAGAGACCCAGTACTTC; cdr3_aa: CASFSQVRETQYF
j_call: TRBJ1-4; d_call: -; v_call: TRBV5-1; clone_size: few; cdr3_nt: TGCGCCAGCAAGACAGGCAAGGGCGAAAAACTGTTTTTT; cdr3_aa: CASKTGKGEKLFF
j_call: TRBJ2-7; d_call: TRBD1; v_call: TRBV10-3; clone_size: few; cdr3_nt: TGTGCCATCAAGGCAGGGGGCATCTACGAGCAGTACTTC; cdr3_aa: CAIKAGGIYEQYF
j_call: TRBJ2-2; d_call: TRBD2; v_call: TRBV10-3; clone_size: -; cdr3_nt: TGTGCCATCAGGGGACTAGCGGGACCGAACACCGGGGAGCTGTTTTTT; cdr3_aa: CAIRGLAGPNTGELFF
j_call: TRBJ2-6; d_call: -; v_call: TRBV6-4; clone_size: few; cdr3_nt: TGTGCCAGCAGTGAGGGACTTAACTCTGGGGCCAACGTCCTGACTTTC; cdr3_aa: CASSEGLNSGANVLTF
j_call: TRBJ1-1; d_call: -; v_call: TRBV5-1; clone_size: few; cdr3_nt: TGCGCCAGCAGCTTGCAGGGACAAGAAGCTTTCTTT; cdr3_aa: CASSLQGQEAFF
j_call: TRBJ2-2; d_call: -; v_call: TRBV4-3; clone_size: -; cdr3_nt: TGCGCCAGCAGCCAAGATAACAGGGAACGTTCCGGGGAGCTGTTTTTT; cdr3_aa: CASSQDNRERSGELFF
j_call: TRBJ1-2; d_call: -; v_call: TRBV9; clone_size: -; cdr3_nt: TGTGCCAGCAGCCCGGGGACACGGAATGGCTACACCTTC; cdr3_aa: CASSPGTRNGYTF
j_call: TRBJ2-5; d_call: -; v_call: TRBV6-2/TRBV6-3; clone_size: few; cdr3_nt: TGTGCCAGCATCCACCCCGGGACCATGGAGACCCAGTACTTC; cdr3_aa: CASIHPGTMETQYF
j_call: TRBJ1-3; d_call: -; v_call: TRBV12-3/TRBV12-4; clone_size: once; cdr3_nt: TGTGCCAGCAGCCGGGTGGCTGGAAACACCATATATTTT; cdr3_aa: CASSRVAGNTIYF
j_call: TRBJ2-3; d_call: -; v_call: TRBV5-1; clone_size: few; cdr3_nt: TGCGCCAGCAGATGGGTGGGGGAAGATACGCAGTATTTT; cdr3_aa: CASRWVGEDTQYF
j_call: TRBJ2-7; d_call: TRBD1; v_call: TRBV25-1; clone_size: few; cdr3_nt: TGTGCCAGCAGTGATCCTAGGACAGGGAGCTCCTACGAGCAGTACTTC; cdr3_aa: CASSDPRTGSSYEQYF
j_call: TRBJ2-6; d_call: -; v_call: TRBV6-5; clone_size: few; cdr3_nt: TGTGCCAGCAGGAGGGGGTTGAGGTCTGGGGCCAACGTCCTGACTTTC; cdr3_aa: CASRRGLRSGANVLTF
j_call: TRBJ2-7; d_call: TRBD2; v_call: TRBV20-1; clone_size: -; cdr3_nt: TGCAGTGCGCCCAAGATAGCTATTGGACTAGCGGGGAGAATTAGCTACGAGCAGTACTTC; cdr3_aa: CSAPKIAIGLAGRISYEQYF
j_call: TRBJ2-2; d_call: TRBD1; v_call: TRBV4-1; clone_size: few; cdr3_nt: TGCGCCAGCAGCCCCCTGACAGGGGTGGGCACCGGGGAGCTGTTTTTT; cdr3_aa: CASSPLTGVGTGELFF
j_call: TRBJ2-2; d_call: TRBD2; v_call: TRBV7-2; clone_size: few; cdr3_nt: TGTGCCAGCAGCTTAATCGGTGGGAGGGCCACCGGGGAGCTGTTTTTT; cdr3_aa: CASSLIGGRATGELFF
j_call: TRBJ2-3; d_call: -; v_call: TRBV12-3/TRBV12-4; clone_size: many; cdr3_nt: TGTGCCAGCATGGGAAGAGGAGGTACGCAGTATTTT; cdr3_aa: CASMGRGGTQYF
j_call: TRBJ2-5; d_call: -; v_call: TRBV3-1; clone_size: -; cdr3_nt: TGTGCCAGCAGCCAAGATCCCCGGGGAGAGGAGACCCAGTACTTC; cdr3_aa: CASSQDPRGEETQYF
j_call: TRBJ2-5; d_call: -; v_call: TRBV12-3/TRBV12-4; clone_size: -; cdr3_nt: TGTGCCAGCAGACTCAGGGGAAGTGAGACCCAGTACTTC; cdr3_aa: CASRLRGSETQYF
j_call: TRBJ1-1; d_call: -; v_call: TRBV7-8; clone_size: few; cdr3_nt: TGTGCCAGCAGCTTAGGGGTGGGGGCTGAAGCTTTCTTT; cdr3_aa: CASSLGVGAEAFF
j_call: TRBJ2-7; d_call: TRBD1; v_call: TRBV12-3/TRBV12-4; clone_size: few; cdr3_nt: TGTGCCAGCAGTCAGACAGGGGTGTACGAGCAGTACTTC; cdr3_aa: CASSQTGVYEQYF
j_call: TRBJ2-2; d_call: -; v_call: TRBV20-1; clone_size: -; cdr3_nt: TGCAGTGCTAGAGATTTCTCTAGCGCGGGGGAGCTGTTTTTT; cdr3_aa: CSARDFSSAGELFF
j_call: TRBJ2-7; d_call: -; v_call: TRBV20-1; clone_size: few; cdr3_nt: TGCAGTGCTAGCAACAGCCGGCGGTTGTCCTACGAGCAGTACTTC; cdr3_aa: CSASNSRRLSYEQYF
j_call: TRBJ2-5; d_call: -; v_call: TRBV12-3/TRBV12-4; clone_size: -; cdr3_nt: TGTGCCAGCAACCGGAACCAGGGGGGGGCATGGGAGACCCAGTACTTC; cdr3_aa: CASNRNQGGAWETQYF
j_call: TRBJ1-6; d_call: -; v_call: TRBV3-1; clone_size: few; cdr3_nt: TGTGCCAGCAGCCAGACCCCTGGGTTGGCACCCCTCCACTTT; cdr3_aa: CASSQTPGLAPLHF
j_call: TRBJ1-1; d_call: -; v_call: TRBV20-1; clone_size: -; cdr3_nt: TGCAGTGCTAGATATCTGAACGACACTGAAGCTTTCTTT; cdr3_aa: CSARYLNDTEAFF
j_call: TRBJ2-7; d_call: -; v_call: TRBV30; clone_size: few; cdr3_nt: TGTGCCTGGAGTGGCCAGGGCGGCCTGCGTCTCTTC; cdr3_aa: CAWSGQGGLRLF
j_call: TRBJ2-3; d_call: -; v_call: TRBV5-1; clone_size: few; cdr3_nt: TGCGCCAGCAGCTCCACAGGGAGAGATACGCAGTATTTT; cdr3_aa: CASSSTGRDTQYF
j_call: TRBJ2-5; d_call: TRBD1; v_call: TRBV6-7; clone_size: few; cdr3_nt: TGTGCCAGCAGTTACTCGAGAGCCAGCCTGGACAGGGTGGTTCAAGAGACCCAGTACTTC; cdr3_aa: CASSYSRASLDRVVQETQYF
j_call: TRBJ2-7; d_call: -; v_call: TRBV19; clone_size: -; cdr3_nt: TGTGCCAGTAGTTCGGGACTGACCTACGAGCAGTACTTC; cdr3_aa: CASSSGLTYEQYF
j_call: TRBJ1-1; d_call: -; v_call: TRBV6-5; clone_size: many; cdr3_nt: TGTGCCAGCACGCGGGGCATGAACACTGAAGCTTTCTTT; cdr3_aa: CASTRGMNTEAFF
j_call: TRBJ2-7; d_call: TRBD2; v_call: TRBV24-1; clone_size: -; cdr3_nt: TGTGCCACCAGTGATTGGACTAGCGGGGAAGAGCAGTACTTC; cdr3_aa: CATSDWTSGEEQYF